The rows below give T cell receptor beta chains drawn from one sample of a study of blood T cell repertoires in COVID-19. The method was immunoSEQ multiplex PCR; TCRdb's version includes in-frame clones alone and lacks a portion of them. The profile covers about 330,000 clones, with about 91% appearing a single time and approximately 9.4% taken by the ten largest. The sequencing sample was made of peripheral blood. Receptor source: a man aged 25-40 years with COVID-19, enrolled during active disease. Both conserved end residues are part of each CDR3. The D gene is left open where the match is weak. Clone size, where shown, is once, few, many, or a class for clones that have expanded.

TRBJ2-7,few,.,TRBV7-2,CASSLIQGRTYEQYF,TGTGCCAGCAGCTTAATACAGGGCAGGACCTACGAGCAGTACTTC
TRBJ1-4,.,.,TRBV27,CASSLQGWAEKLFF,TGTGCCAGCAGTCTCCAGGGGTGGGCTGAAAAACTGTTTTTT
TRBJ1-1,.,.,TRBV28,CASVGQGYTEAFF,TGTGCCAGCGTTGGGCAGGGATACACTGAAGCTTTCTTT
TRBJ2-1,.,.,TRBV2,CASSVREYNEQFF,TGTGCCAGCAGTGTCCGGGAATACAATGAGCAGTTCTTC
TRBJ2-1,once,TRBD2,TRBV4-3,CASSQDSQGGLSYNEQFF,TGCGCCAGCAGCCAAGATTCTCAGGGAGGGCTCTCCTACAATGAGCAGTTCTTC
TRBJ2-7,once,.,TRBV18,CASSPYRDTVYEQYF,TGTGCCAGCTCACCCTACCGGGACACCGTCTACGAGCAGTACTTC
TRBJ2-1,.,TRBD2,TRBV13,CASSFGLAAYNEQFF,TGTGCCAGCAGCTTTGGACTAGCGGCGTACAATGAGCAGTTCTTC
TRBJ2-4,.,.,TRBV27,CASSGWGVSKNIQYF,TGTGCCAGCTCCGGTTGGGGGGTGTCCAAAAACATTCAGTACTTC
TRBJ1-5,.,TRBD1,TRBV28,CASSTTGQGTGGEQPQHF,TGTGCCAGCAGTACTACGGGACAGGGGACCGGAGGGGAACAGCCCCAGCATTTT
TRBJ2-5,.,TRBD2,TRBV5-1,CASSRAAGSVETQYF,TGCGCCAGCTCCCGGGCAGCGGGATCCGTGGAGACCCAGTACTTC
TRBJ1-4,.,.,TRBV5-1,CASSFLPGGYEKLFF,TGCGCCAGCAGCTTTCTCCCGGGGGGGTATGAAAAACTGTTTTTT
TRBJ2-3,.,TRBD2,TRBV7-2,CASSLDPGGSGDTQYF,TGTGCCAGCAGCTTAGATCCGGGAGGGTCGGGAGATACGCAGTATTTT
TRBJ2-7,once,TRBD1,TRBV6-5,CASSRRDRGSYEQYF,TGTGCCAGCAGCCGCCGGGACAGGGGATCCTACGAGCAGTACTTC
TRBJ1-4,.,TRBD1,TRBV5-6,CASSPAGQVEKLFF,TGTGCCAGCAGCCCCGCGGGACAGGTCGAAAAACTGTTTTTT
TRBJ2-3,.,.,TRBV7-2,CASSPVALTDTQYF,TGTGCCAGCAGCCCAGTAGCCCTCACAGATACGCAGTATTTT
TRBJ2-5,.,TRBD2,TRBV5-1,CASSLVASGAQETQYF,TGCGCCAGCAGCTTGGTGGCTAGCGGGGCGCAAGAGACCCAGTACTTC
TRBJ2-5,.,.,TRBV28,CASNLPGETQYF,TGTGCCAGCAACTTACCGGGGGAGACCCAGTACTTC
TRBJ2-7,.,.,TRBV6-6,CASSWGDSLWEQYF,TGTGCCAGCAGTTGGGGGGACAGTCTGTGGGAGCAGTACTTC
TRBJ1-2,once,.,TRBV7-2,CASSPQRTLSIAGYGYTF,TGTGCCAGCAGCCCCCAAAGGACACTCTCTATAGCTGGCTATGGCTACACCTTC
TRBJ2-5,.,.,TRBV6-5,CASSYPWTARGETQYF,TGTGCCAGCAGTTACCCTTGGACCGCCCGGGGGGAGACCCAGTACTTC
TRBJ2-3,.,TRBD2,TRBV18,CASSPSGLAGDTDTQYF,TGTGCCAGCTCACCTTCTGGACTAGCGGGAGACACAGATACGCAGTATTTT
TRBJ2-3,.,.,TRBV3-1/TRBV3-2,CASSQESRGAEDTQYF,TGTGCCAGCAGCCAAGAGTCCAGGGGCGCGGAGGATACGCAGTATTTT
TRBJ1-2,many,TRBD1,TRBV19,CASSRGTGMTNYGYTF,TGTGCCAGTAGCAGGGGGACAGGGATGACTAACTATGGCTACACCTTC
TRBJ1-3,.,TRBD1,TRBV4-3,CASSQAHRGPGNTIYF,TGCGCCAGCAGCCAAGCGCACAGGGGCCCTGGAAACACCATATATTTT
TRBJ1-1,.,.,TRBV7-8,CASSLSGGRAFF,TGTGCCAGCAGCTTATCGGGGGGCAGAGCTTTCTTT
TRBJ1-3,few,TRBD1,TRBV6-5,CASSPGQASGNTIYF,TGTGCCAGCAGTCCAGGACAGGCCTCTGGAAACACCATATATTTT
TRBJ1-1,.,TRBD1,TRBV2,CASTWTGAEAFF,TGTGCCAGCACCTGGACAGGGGCCGAAGCTTTCTTT
TRBJ2-7,.,.,TRBV18,CASSPPSGRTYEQYF,TGTGCCAGCTCACCACCATCAGGGAGGACCTACGAGCAGTACTTC
TRBJ1-1,.,TRBD1,TRBV19,CASSIDLLGQKNTEAFF,TGTGCCAGTAGTATAGATCTATTGGGACAGAAAAACACTGAAGCTTTCTTT
TRBJ1-2,.,.,TRBV5-6,CASSLAGGPANYGYTF,TGTGCCAGCAGCCTGGCCGGGGGGCCTGCTAACTATGGCTACACCTTC
TRBJ2-3,.,.,TRBV7-3,CASSFTSGVTDTQYF,TGTGCCAGCAGCTTCACCTCCGGGGTCACAGATACGCAGTATTTT
TRBJ1-1,.,.,TRBV10-1,CASSAGNTEAFF,TGCGCCAGCAGTGCGGGGAACACTGAAGCTTTCTTT
TRBJ1-2,.,.,TRBV18,CASHLAGLNYGYTF,TGTGCCAGCCACCTGGCAGGCCTAAACTATGGCTACACCTTC
TRBJ2-1,.,.,TRBV2,CASSGLNNEQFF,TGTGCCAGCAGTGGGCTTAACAATGAGCAGTTCTTC
TRBJ2-5,.,.,TRBV9,CASSVATGGGSQETQYF,TGTGCCAGCAGCGTAGCTACTGGTGGCGGCTCCCAAGAGACCCAGTACTTC
TRBJ2-6,.,.,TRBV7-3,CASSVSGANVLTF,TGTGCCAGTTCGGTATCTGGGGCCAACGTCCTGACTTTC
TRBJ2-7,.,TRBD2,TRBV4-3,CASSQSFNGRASYEQYF,TGCGCCAGCAGCCAGAGTTTTAACGGGAGGGCCTCCTACGAGCAGTACTTC
TRBJ2-1,.,TRBD2,TRBV25-1,CASSAPEAGGYNEQFF,TGTGCCAGCAGTGCCCCCGAAGCGGGAGGCTACAATGAGCAGTTCTTC
TRBJ2-1,.,.,TRBV29-1,CSVDSRAFNEQFF,TGCAGCGTTGACAGCAGGGCATTCAATGAGCAGTTCTTC
TRBJ1-5,.,.,TRBV27,CASSNSNQPQHF,TGTGCCAGCAGCAATAGCAATCAGCCCCAGCATTTT
TRBJ2-2,.,TRBD2,TRBV27,CASSLTPGGNTGELFF,TGTGCCAGCAGTTTAACGCCGGGAGGGAACACCGGGGAGCTGTTTTTT
TRBJ2-5,.,.,TRBV7-3,CASKGGTQYF,TGTGCCTCAAAAGGGGGGACCCAGTACTTC
TRBJ1-2,.,.,TRBV19,CASSMSRGLYGYTF,TGTGCCAGTAGTATGTCCCGGGGACTTTATGGCTACACCTTC
TRBJ2-7,.,TRBD1,TRBV28,CASSIPSQTGSNEQYF,TGTGCCAGCAGTATCCCCAGCCAGACAGGGAGTAACGAGCAGTACTTC
TRBJ1-2,.,TRBD1,TRBV12-3/TRBV12-4,CASSTRQGGYTF,TGTGCCAGCAGTACTCGACAGGGTGGCTACACCTTC
TRBJ1-6,.,.,TRBV7-2,CASSLGGPRDSPLHF,TGTGCCAGCAGCTTAGGGGGGCCTCGGGATTCACCCCTCCACTTT
TRBJ2-7,.,.,TRBV24-1,CATSAGARSSYEQYF,TGTGCCACCAGTGCAGGGGCACGAAGCTCCTACGAGCAGTACTTC
TRBJ1-1,.,.,TRBV15,CATSRNTITEAFF,TGTGCCACCAGCAGAAACACGATCACTGAAGCTTTCTTT
TRBJ1-6,.,.,TRBV7-6,CARASVVGSYNSPLHF,TGTGCCAGAGCTTCGGTCGTCGGCTCCTATAATTCACCCCTCCACTTT
TRBJ2-7,.,TRBD1,TRBV28,CASLAGTGGYEQYF,TGTGCCAGTTTGGCCGGGACAGGGGGCTACGAGCAGTACTTC
TRBJ2-4,.,TRBD1,TRBV5-6,CASSDRVAKNIQYF,TGTGCCAGCAGCGACAGGGTCGCCAAAAACATTCAGTACTTC